The T cell receptor beta chain under discussion was sequenced for a study of molecular identifiers for immune sequencing clone quantification. Study findings and constraints: Whereas naive cells kept under 1% of molecules in clones above 20 RNA copies, such clones held over 97% in effectors.

Regarding this clonotype: As yet, its antigen is unknown.

Sorted cell numbers of 20,000 to 1,000,000, with 10%, 30% or 50% RNA, served as input for naive CD8 libraries. The CD8+CD4-CCR7+CD45RA+ phenotype defined the sorted naive CD8 T cells. Germline V gives CDR1 DFQATT, CDR2 SNEGSKA (reference sequence). Trimming took 6 bases from V and 0 from J; bases not matched to a gene: 9. CDR3 length: 16 residues. Previously described methods and listed TCR primers were used for bulk TCR libraries. Each CDR3 protein gets one entry after TCRdb re-called the PCR reads with MiXCR. The sample gives hundreds of thousands of distinct CDR3 sequences, less than 30% of which show up once; around 0.78% is in the top ten.

The sequence was collected from a human donor in good health. Some libraries in this study had Jurkat cell RNA spiked in. Sequences were obtained from naive CD8+ T cells from blood, with Jurkat cell RNA spiked in. The subset was: FACS-sorted CD8+CD4-CCR7+CD45RA+ naive T cells. V gene TRBV20-1 combines with J gene TRBJ2-7; 12 nucleotides align to TRBD2. The CDR3 sequence: CSAVGASGGASYEQYF. The CDR3 DNA follows: TGCAGTGCCGTTGGTGCTAGCGGGGGGGCCTCCTACGAGCAGTACTTC.